What follows describes a single TCR beta chain. Its specificity is not known. Random hexamers primed reverse transcription of about 0.45 to 1 ug RNA. With immunoSEQ multiplex PCR, TCR beta CDR3 was amplified across 54 Vbeta and 13 Jbeta. TCRdb used MiXCR to reprocess the immunoSEQ multiplex PCR reads, holding one entry per CDR3 protein. The data contain 100,000 to 110,000 distinct CDR3 sequences, 95% of them singletons. Sequencing of TCR beta was performed on blood CD8+ and CD4+ T cells. V was clipped by 4 bases and J by 5 bases, with 15 bases between them. The CDR3 consists of 14 residues. Germline V CDR1 and CDR2: SGHNT, YYREEE (reference sequence). These data are taken from a study of CD8 T cells in Susac syndrome. Study in general: Patients with Susac syndrome were, at the time of blood collection, therapy-naive, maintained on corticosteroids, or maintained on intravenous immunoglobulin alone. Study conclusions and caveats: Clonal expansion of Susac CD8+ cells peaked in TEMRA cells, and it also peaked in active patients.

V gene TRBV5-4 combines with J gene TRBJ1-1; D call uncertain. The sequencing sample was made of CD8+ T cells from PBMCs. This clonotype was obtained from a human donor with Susac syndrome. CDR3 coding DNA: TGTGCCAGCAGCCCGGACGGACTGGTAACTGAAGCTTTCTTT. Translated: CASSPDGLVTEAFF.